Each of the 14 T cell receptor beta chains below was sequenced from the same sample in a study of regulatory T cells in long-lasting Graves disease. The authors built TCR beta libraries using iRepertoire HTBI primers and Arm-PCR of CDR3 regions. TCRdb called the multiplex PCR reads again in MiXCR, with one record for every CDR3 protein. Among under 500,000 distinct CDR3 sequences listed, more than 20% were seen once. The time point was: persistent/refractory GD, antithyroid drugs over 5 years with positive TRAb. The TCR library was made from RNA extracted from PBMCs. Sequencing was performed on peripheral blood mononuclear cells (PBMCs), taken when the disease was refractory, from a patient treated with antithyroid drugs. These TCRs come from a female donor with Graves disease.

Ten or more counts support this clonotype. The chain uses TRBV12-3 or TRBV12-4 and TRBJ1-6; no clear D. The ends were cut back, 3 bases at V and 10 bases at J, with 10 bases in the middle. The CDR3 consists of 13 residues. The CDR3 sequence: CASSFALVSPLHF. The DNA of the CDR3 is TGTGCCAGCAGTTTTGCACTTGTATCACCCCTCCACTTT.

This clonotype has just a few counts. V and J are TRBV30 and TRBJ1-3; TRBD1 matches 9 bases. Germline CDR1 reads GTSNPN; CDR2 reads SVGIG (reference sequence). This CDR3 spans 14 amino acids. V shed 0 bases, J shed 7 bases, and the junction held 4 bases outside the gene matches. CDR3 DNA: TGTGCCTGGAGTGTACAGGGGGCCCGGAACACCATATATTTT. Protein sequence: CAWSVQGARNTIYF.

This clonotype has just one count. The chain has TRBV15 and TRBJ2-3; 16 bases match TRBD2. Trimming at V came to 5 bases and at J to 3 bases, leaving 5 bases not matched to a gene. Germline CDR1 and CDR2: LNHNV and YYDKDF (reference sequence). The CDR3 totals 17 residues. The CDR3 here is CATSQGLAGGPTDTQYF. The CDR3 bases are TGTGCCACCAGCCAGGGACTAGCGGGAGGGCCGACAGATACGCAGTATTTT. Looking up the rest from reference TRBV15 and TRBJ2-3 gives the full variable domain: DAMVIQNPRYQVTQFGKPVTLSCSQTLNHNVMYWYQQKSSQAPKLLFHYYDKDFNNEADTPDNFQSRRPNTSFCFLDIRSPGLGDTAMYLCATSQGLAGGPTDTQYFGPGTRLTVL.

This chain joins TRBV29-1 and TRBJ2-7; D gene ambiguous. The germline V gene has CDR1 SQVTM and CDR2 ANQGSEA. V was clipped by 2 bases and J by 6 bases, with 8 bases between them. The CDR3 sequence is 11 residues long. CDR3 in amino acids: CSVETGFEQYF. The CDR3, as DNA: TGCAGCGTTGAAACTGGCTTCGAGCAGTACTTC.

This clonotype has at least ten counts. The germline gene is not matched at one end of the junction; a read error may be the cause. This chain uses TRBV12-3 or TRBV12-4 with TRBJ2-5, with TRBD1 identical over 7 bases. This CDR3 has 12 amino acids. The CDR3 region has the DNA TGTGCCAGCAGTTTAGGCGACAGGGAGAGGTCCTTC. As protein: CASSLGDRERSF.

V gene TRBV27 combines with J gene TRBJ2-7, with D possibly TRBD2 on 6 matching bases. V shed 2 bases and J shed 3 bases, with 11 bases lying between them. Germline lookup yields CDR1 MNHEY and CDR2 SMNVEV (reference sequence). The length of the CDR3 is 14 residues. The CDR3 protein is CASSLEGRRYEQYF. The DNA for the CDR3 is TGTGCCAGCAGTTTAGAGGGGAGGCGCTACGAGCAGTACTTC.

This clonotype has a count of ten or more. J is TRBJ2-7 and V is TRBV2; 9 bases agree with TRBD1. Germline V CDR1 and CDR2: SNHLY, FYNNEI. J lost 1 base, V lost 5 bases, and 12 bases had no gene match. The CDR3 covers 17 residues. CDR3 residues: CASSQEFGTGLSYEQYF. As DNA, the CDR3 is TGTGCCAGCAGTCAAGAGTTCGGGACAGGGCTTTCCTACGAGCAGTACTTC. Looking up the rest from reference TRBV2 and TRBJ2-7 gives the full variable domain: EPEVTQTPSHQVTQMGQEVILRCVPISNHLYFYWYRQILGQKVEFLVSFYNNEISEKSEIFDDQFSVERPDGSNFTLKIRSTKLEDSAMYFCASSQEFGTGLSYEQYFGPGTRLTVT.

For this clonotype: Sequence at one end of the junction differs from germline and may be a read error. The J gene is TRBJ1-1, the V gene TRBV5-1; 11 bases are a match to TRBD1. Germline V lookup: CDR1 SGHRS, CDR2 YFSETQ. The CDR3 consists of 14 residues. The CDR3 protein is CASGLGQGAGEAFF. The CDR3 coding sequence is TGCGCCAGCGGCTTAGGACAGGGGGCGGGTGAAGCTTTCTTT.

There are a few counts of this clonotype. The V and J genes are TRBV7-9 and TRBJ2-7; 9 nucleotides line up with TRBD2. The V gene end was trimmed by 5 bases and the J gene end by 1 base; junction bases not matched to a gene: 3. The germline V gene has CDR1 SEHNR and CDR2 FQNEAQ (reference sequence). This CDR3 region has 14 residues. Here the CDR3 reads CASSRTSESYEQYF. The CDR3 DNA is TGTGCCAGCAGCAGGACTAGCGAGTCCTACGAGCAGTACTTC.

This clonotype was seen repeatedly, ten times or more. J is TRBJ1-2 and V is TRBV7-2; maybe TRBD1 (5 bases). Trimming removed 1 base from V and 4 bases from J, with 10 bases in between. Germline CDR1 reads SGHTA; CDR2 reads FQGNSA. The CDR3 is made up of 14 amino acids. The CDR3 spells CASSLGPRGYGYTF. CDR3 in DNA: TGTGCCAGCAGCTTAGGGCCAAGGGGCTATGGCTACACCTTC. Based on the CDR3 plus reference TRBV7-2 and TRBJ1-2, the full variable domain is GAGVSQSPSNKVTEKGKDVELRCDPISGHTALYWYRQSLGQGLEFLIYFQGNSAPDKSGLPSDRFSAERTGGSVSTLTIQRTQQEDSAVYLCASSLGPRGYGYTFGSGTRLTVV.

The rearrangement links TRBV20-1 to TRBJ1-3; 7 bases map to TRBD1. The CDR3 consists of 13 residues. Germline CDR1 and CDR2: DFQATT and SNEGSKA (reference sequence). Trimming cost V 6 bases and J 3 bases; bases outside gene matches: 5. CDR3 nucleotides: TGCAGTGCCGTTACAGGGGATGGAAACACCATATATTTT. It translates to CSAVTGDGNTIYF.

There are a few counts of this clonotype. The V call is TRBV14, the J call TRBJ2-7; D is perhaps TRBD1 (5 bases). Trimming removed 6 bases from V and 2 bases from J, with 17 bases in between. CDR1 and CDR2 (germline): SGHDN, FVKESK. CDR3 size: 15 residues. CDR3 sequence (DNA): TGTGCCAGCAGGCCTACGACAGCACCCCCCTACGAGCAGTACTTC. This sequence encodes CASRPTTAPPYEQYF.

This clonotype was seen more than once but under ten times. The genes are TRBV9 and TRBJ2-2, with unresolved D. Germline V gene sequence: CDR1 SGDLS, CDR2 YYNGEE. V lost 4 bases and J 7 bases, leaving 8 bases between the germline ends. CDR3 length: 12 amino acids. The CDR3 nucleotides are TGTGCCAGCAGCCCCCATAACGGGGAGCTGTTTTTT. Translated: CASSPHNGELFF.

The rearrangement joins TRBV28 to TRBJ1-6; D perhaps matches TRBD1 (6 bases). CDR1 is MDHEN and CDR2 is SYDVKM in the germline V gene. V lost 2 bases and J 11 bases, leaving 16 bases between the germline ends. The CDR3 has 15 residues. The CDR3 DNA sequence: TGTGCCAGCAGTTTAAGGACAGCAGACAATCCACCCCTCCACTTT. Protein sequence: CASSLRTADNPPLHF.